A single sample gave rise to the 10 T cell receptor beta chains below, sequenced in a study of post-analysis software for immune sequencing data. The library was made from cDNA and included unique molecular identifiers. One entry per CDR3 protein, called by TCRdb with MiXCR from the PCR reads. The data show about 770,000 distinct CDR3 sequences, 46% seen once. For these TCRs, the target antigens are not known. General study results and limits: Among roughly five TRBV segments more frequent in patients than controls were TRBV5-6, TRBV5-1 and TRBV20-1.

The sequencing input was blood. Receptors originate from a girl between 10 and 17 years old with multiple sclerosis.

This clonotype was counted only a few times. The rearrangement uses TRBV6-5 and TRBJ2-3; D gene uncertain. The germline V gene has CDR1 MNHEY and CDR2 SVGAGI. The CDR3 extends over 14 amino acids. Trimming took 2 bases from V and 2 from J, leaving 8 bases between them. In DNA form, the CDR3 reads TGTGCCAGCAGTTACACAGCCTACACAGATACGCAGTATTTT. It yields the protein CASSYTAYTDTQYF.

This clonotype was detected only a few times. CDR3: CASSQGHFNYGYTF. DNA of the CDR3: TGCGCCAGCAGCCAAGGACACTTTAACTATGGCTACACCTTC. The V call is TRBV4-1, the J call TRBJ1-2; D is unresolved. With 1 base removed from V and 1 base from J, the gap between germline ends came to 7 bases. Germline assignment: CDR1 MGHRA and CDR2 YSYEKL. The CDR3 is made up of 14 amino acids.

This clonotype turned up a few times. V usage is TRBV5-1 and J usage is TRBJ2-7; perhaps TRBD2 as D (7 bases). Between the trimmed V and J ends, which lost 3 bases and 6 bases, there was a span of 19 bases. The germline gives CDR1 SGHRS, CDR2 YFSETQ. The CDR3 length is 15 residues. The chain's CDR3 is CASSSDRGGGLEQYF. The DNA of the CDR3 is TGCGCCAGCAGCTCGGACAGAGGGGGAGGGCTCGAGCAGTACTTC.

This clonotype has more than one count but fewer than ten. The chain employs TRBV10-1 and TRBJ2-3; D tentatively reads TRBD1 or TRBD2 (5 bases each). Trimming shortened V by 3 bases and J by 11 bases, and 15 bases separated the two germline ends. The germline V gene has CDR1 WNHNN and CDR2 SYGVQD (reference sequence). The CDR3 has 13 residues. The CDR3 coding sequence is TGCGCCAGCAGTGATGCCACCCAGAGGGGGCAGTATTTT. Protein: CASSDATQRGQYF.

As regards this clonotype: One end of the junction varies from germline; a read error may be responsible. This chain joins TRBV7-9 and TRBJ2-3, with 8 nucleotides matching TRBD1. The germline CDR1 and CDR2 sequences are SEHNR and FQNEAQ (reference sequence). The CDR3 contains 15 residues. The CDR3 DNA sequence: TGTGCCAGCACCTTACAGGGGGTCCTCACAGATACGCAGTATTTT. This sequence encodes CASTLQGVLTDTQYF.

As regards this clonotype: A read error may produce the germline difference seen at one junction end. The chain is built from TRBV7-7 and TRBJ2-1, with D perhaps TRBD2 (6 bases). The CDR3 is 16 residues long. CDR1 SSHAT and CDR2 FNYEAQ come from the germline V gene (reference sequence). For the CDR3, the DNA is TGTGCTAGCAGCTTATTAGGCCAATGGGGGGAAAATGAGCAGTTCTTC. It translates to CASSLLGQWGENEQFF.

The genes are TRBV4-3 and TRBJ1-1; 7 nucleotides match TRBD1. CDR3 length: 15 residues. CDR1 is LGHNA, CDR2 YSLEER, per germline. Trimming at V came to 5 bases and at J to 4 bases, leaving 10 bases not matched to a gene. The CDR3 DNA follows: TGCGCCAGCAGCACCGACAGGGCGGGGGGCACTGAAGCTTTCTTT. The encoded protein is CASSTDRAGGTEAFF.

This clonotype occurred a few times. V usage is TRBV7-9 and J usage is TRBJ2-7; no firm D call. The DNA end favors TRBJ2-5, so the J call may be wrong. This CDR3 comprises 13 residues. Germline CDR1 is SEHNR and CDR2 is FQNEAQ (reference sequence). Written as DNA, the CDR3 is TGTGCCAGCAGCTTAGCCAGTATGGAGACCCAGTACTTC. This gives the protein CASSLASMETQYF.

This chain connects TRBV7-8 to TRBJ2-3, with 11 bases identical to TRBD2. CDR3 length: 20 amino acids. V gave up 5 bases and J gave up 1 base; unmatched junction bases: 17. The germline gives CDR1 SGHVS, CDR2 FQNEAQ. The CDR3 nucleotides are TGTGCCAGCAGCCCCTTATCTCAACTAGCGGGAGTAGTTGGCACAGATACGCAGTATTTT. Its protein product is CASSPLSQLAGVVGTDTQYF.

This clonotype was detected only a few times. J is TRBJ2-1 and V is TRBV27; tentatively, D is TRBD1 (5 bases). In germline, CDR1 is MNHEY, CDR2 SMNVEV (reference sequence). The CDR3 has 16 amino acids. Deletions cut 4 bases from V and 3 bases from J, with 16 bases between. Here the CDR3 DNA reads TGTGCCAGCAGTTCTTTGGACACCGGCATCTACAATGAGCAGTTCTTC. This codes for CASSSLDTGIYNEQFF.